The present T cell receptor (beta chain) was sequenced within a study of T cell changes during pregnancy in multiple sclerosis. V gave up 6 bases and J gave up 4 bases; unmatched junction bases: 10. Germline assignment: CDR1 SGHAT and CDR2 FQNNGV. The CDR3 sequence is 16 residues long. Using immunoSEQ multiplex PCR, the repertoire was profiled, and TCRdb retains in-frame clones only, with some absent. The top ten clones hold more than 6% of a sample with 25,000 to 35,000 clones, approximately 86% of them seen once. The clonotype originates from a female donor with multiple sclerosis, enrolled in a pregnancy study. The specimen comprised CD8+ T cells from peripheral blood mononuclear cells, sampled before pregnancy. J is TRBJ2-1 and V is TRBV11-2; 9 bases are shared with TRBD2. The CDR3 loop is CASSRPGLAEYNEQFF. CDR3 in DNA: TGTGCCAGCAGTCGTCCGGGACTAGCAGAGTACAATGAGCAGTTCTTC.